Here is one T cell receptor (beta chain) with its context. The junction departs from germline at one end; a sequencing error may be responsible. This sample is drawn from a study of shared T cell receptors in the human thymus. In germline, CDR1 is SSHAT, CDR2 FNYEAQ (reference sequence). The length of the CDR3 is 16 residues. TCRdb's copy holds only in-frame clones and misses some; the assay was immunoSEQ multiplex PCR. This table holds 450,000 to 650,000 clones, around 82% found once. Another study also made use of these data, one on human thymus T cells.

Source material: thymocytes. This sequence was found in a boy younger than two with a congenital heart defect. The chain recombines TRBV7-7 with TRBJ1-2; 12 bases line up with TRBD1. The DNA for the CDR3 is TGTGCTAGCAGCCCCGGGACAGGGGGCTCACCATGGGGCTACACCTTC. Its translation: CASSPGTGGSPWGYTF. The variable domain in full, with the rest retrieved from reference TRBV7-7 and TRBJ1-2, is GAGVSQSPRYKVTKRGQDVTLRCDPISSHATLYWYQQALGQGPEFLTYFNYEAQPDKSGLPSDRFSAERPEGSISTLTIQRTEQRDSAMYRCASSPGTGGSPWGYTFGSGTRLTVV.